This passage covers 22 T cell receptor beta chains from one sample sequenced in a study of T cell repertoires in cytomegalovirus infection. Their antigens remain unidentified. TCRdb passed the reads through MiXCR, listing each CDR3 protein once. The profile covers 900,000 to 950,000 distinct CDR3 sequences, with 31% appearing a single time and over 11% taken by the ten largest. This sample comprised cultured CD8+ T cells from PBMCs, obtained from culture after CMV antigen stimulation. The receptors originated from a human donor in good health (CMV status not recorded). Some clones in this sample may be carry-over from other donors' samples.

The chain recombines TRBV2 with TRBJ2-1; D call uncertain. The CDR3 has 13 amino acids. Germline CDR1 is SNHLY and CDR2 is FYNNEI. Deletions cut 7 bases from V and 5 bases from J, with 12 bases between. The CDR3 DNA follows: TGTGCCAGCAAAGGGCCGGTCCACAATGAGCAGTTCTTC. It yields the protein CASKGPVHNEQFF. Variable domain in full (rest from reference TRBV2 and TRBJ2-1): EPEVTQTPSHQVTQMGQEVILRCVPISNHLYFYWYRQILGQKVEFLVSFYNNEISEKSEIFDDQFSVERPDGSNFTLKIRSTKLEDSAMYFCASKGPVHNEQFFGPGTRLTVL.

This clonotype occurred a few times. This chain joins TRBV6-2 or TRBV6-3 and TRBJ2-5; 8 bases match TRBD1. Germline CDR1 reads MNHEY; CDR2 reads SVGEGT. This CDR3 has 15 amino acids. J gave up 6 bases and V 6 bases, and 12 bases lay outside the gene matches. This CDR3 is CASRDFTGQGKTQYF. CDR3 nucleotides: TGTGCCAGCAGGGACTTCACCGGACAGGGAAAGACCCAGTACTTC.

This clonotype was found a few times. This chain joins TRBV25-1 and TRBJ2-7; D remains unclear. V lost 4 bases and J lost 3, with 7 bases in between. The CDR3 spans 12 residues. Germline V CDR1 and CDR2: MGHDK, SYGVNS. The CDR3: CASSGQDYEQYV. The CDR3 DNA reads TGTGCCAGCAGTGGTCAGGACTACGAGCAGTACGTC.

Many counts were recorded for this clonotype. The CDR3 protein is CASSPRDRNYEQYF. The CDR3 DNA is TGTGCCAGCAGCCCCCGGGACCGGAACTACGAGCAGTACTTC. This sequence joins TRBV7-9 and TRBJ2-7, with D possibly being TRBD1 or TRBD2 (5 bases each). V was cut by 5 bases and J by 3 bases, with 14 bases left in between. Germline V gene data show CDR1 as SEHNR and CDR2 as FQNEAQ (reference sequence). The CDR3 contains 14 residues. Full variable domain (missing parts from reference TRBV7-9 and TRBJ2-7): DTGVSQNPRHKITKRGQNVTFRCDPISEHNRLYWYRQTLGQGPEFLTYFQNEAQLEKSRLLSDRFSAERPKGSFSTLEIQRTEQGDSAMYLCASSPRDRNYEQYFGPGTRLTVT.

The chain uses TRBV12-3 or TRBV12-4 and TRBJ2-4, with a possible D match to TRBD1 (6 bases). V lost 5 bases and J lost 3, with 17 bases in between. This CDR3 is built from 16 residues. The CDR3 region is CASSPLQGKVKNIQYF. As DNA, the CDR3 is TGTGCCAGCAGTCCATTACAGGGAAAGGTCAAAAACATTCAGTACTTC.

Notes on this clonotype: Because the CDR3 is missing its conserved closing phenylalanine or tryptophan, this is likely a read error. J is TRBJ1-5 and V is TRBV27; the match to TRBD1 covers 7 bases. Looked up from germline, CDR1 is MNHEY and CDR2 is SMNVEV (reference sequence). The V gene end was trimmed by 3 bases and the J gene end by 3 bases; junction bases not matched to a gene: 2. This CDR3 is built from 14 residues. The CDR3 region has the DNA TGTGCCAGCAGTTTCGGACAGGTCAATCAGCCCCAGCATTCT. It yields the protein CASSFGQVNQPQHS.

The V gene is TRBV14, the J gene TRBJ1-2; TRBD1 aligns across 7 bases. This CDR3 contains 17 residues. The V gene end was trimmed by 0 bases and the J gene end by 3 bases; junction bases not matched to a gene: 10. Germline CDR1 SGHDN, CDR2 FVKESK. CDR3 in amino acids: CASSQDQRGQADYGYTF. The CDR3 coding sequence is TGTGCCAGCAGCCAAGATCAACGAGGACAGGCCGACTATGGCTACACCTTC.

The CDR3 sequence: CASIWRGLPYNEQFF. The CDR3 DNA is TGTGCCAGCATCTGGAGGGGGCTTCCCTACAATGAGCAGTTCTTC. This rearrangement joins TRBV7-2 to TRBJ2-1; weak D call: TRBD1 (7 bases). The V gene's germline CDR1 is SGHTA and CDR2 FQGNSA. The CDR3 is 15 residues long. V lost 7 bases and J lost 2, with 15 bases in between. The complete variable domain, with remaining parts taken from reference TRBV7-2 and TRBJ2-1, reads GAGVSQSPSNKVTEKGKDVELRCDPISGHTALYWYRQSLGQGLEFLIYFQGNSAPDKSGLPSDRFSAERTGGSVSTLTIQRTQQEDSAVYLCASIWRGLPYNEQFFGPGTRLTVL.

This clonotype was recorded once. The CDR3 DNA reads as TGCAGCGTTGAGGACAGGGGCACTGAAGCTTTCTTT. Translated: CSVEDRGTEAFF. The chain uses TRBV29-1 and TRBJ1-1, with TRBD1 matching 9 bases. CDR3 length: 12 residues. The trim removed 3 bases at V and 4 bases at J, leaving 0 bases unmatched. Germline-derived CDR1 and CDR2 are SQVTM and ANQGSEA.

This clonotype was seen at least ten times. This rearrangement joins TRBV7-6 to TRBJ1-1; no clear D gene. Trimming pared 4 bases from V and 7 bases from J, leaving 13 bases between. The germline CDR1 and CDR2 sequences are SGHVS and FNYEAQ. This CDR3 is built from 13 residues. CDR3 nucleotide sequence: TGTGCCAGCAGCTCCACGGGTTCGATTGAAGCTTTCTTT. This codes for CASSSTGSIEAFF.

The rearrangement joins TRBV6-2 or TRBV6-3 to TRBJ2-7; the match to TRBD1 covers 9 bases. The CDR3 has 15 residues. Trimming at V came to 6 bases and at J to 3 bases, leaving 9 bases not matched to a gene. Germline V gene data show CDR1 as MNHEY and CDR2 as SVGEGT. As DNA, the CDR3 is TGTGCCAGCAGAACCGCCGGGACAGGGATCTACGAGCAGTACTTC. It encodes CASRTAGTGIYEQYF.

There are a few counts of this clonotype. V gene TRBV24-1 combines with J gene TRBJ2-2; D unclear. CDR1 is KGHDR, CDR2 SFDVKD, per germline. Trimming stripped 0 bases from V and 4 bases from J, with 14 bases between. The CDR3 has 17 amino acids. CDR3 sequence reads: CATSDLGTDRSTGELFF. Written as DNA, the CDR3 is TGTGCCACCAGTGATTTGGGAACAGACCGAAGCACCGGGGAGCTGTTTTTT.

This clonotype was seen repeatedly, ten times or more. The chain combines TRBV20-1 with TRBJ2-7, with D perhaps TRBD2 (5 bases). Germline V lookup: CDR1 DFQATT, CDR2 SNEGSKA (reference sequence). The CDR3 totals 15 residues. V was pared by 6 bases and J by 4 bases, with 22 bases between. The CDR3 bases are TGCAGTGCCCCTGGTCCCGCCCGGGGAAGGTACGAGCAGTACTTC. Protein product: CSAPGPARGRYEQYF.

This sequence joins TRBV6-6 and TRBJ2-2; 11 nucleotides line up with TRBD2. V lost 7 bases to trimming and J lost 4 bases; unmatched junction nucleotides: 8. The CDR3 consists of 16 residues. Per germline, CDR1 MNHNY and CDR2 SVGAGI (reference sequence). The CDR3 DNA sequence: TGTGCCAGCACAACGACTAGCGGGGCGGGCACCGGGGAGCTGTTTTTT. This encodes CASTTTSGAGTGELFF.

The genes are TRBV15 and TRBJ1-5, with D possibly TRBD1 on 5 matching bases. This CDR3 has 15 amino acids. The V gene's germline CDR1 is LNHNV and CDR2 YYDKDF (reference sequence). Trimming cost V 1 base and J 5 bases, with 12 bases left between them. CDR3 nucleotide sequence: TGTGCCACCAGCAGAGGGAGAGAAGGGGATCAGCCCCAGCATTTT. It codes for CATSRGREGDQPQHF.

This chain uses TRBV28 with TRBJ1-6, with a possible D match to TRBD1 (6 bases). CDR3 length equals 14 residues. The germline CDR1 and CDR2 sequences are MDHEN and SYDVKM. Trimming left V 5 bases short and J 6 bases short, with 11 bases between. CDR3 sequence (DNA): TGTGCCAGCAGTCCGACAGGTAGTAATTCACCCCTCCACTTT. This sequence encodes CASSPTGSNSPLHF.

The chain joins TRBV11-2 to TRBJ2-4, with 8 bases matching TRBD2. The CDR3 length is 15 residues. Germline V gene data show CDR1 as SGHAT and CDR2 as FQNNGV. V trimming: 5 bases; J trimming: 5 bases; junction bases outside the gene matches: 8. DNA for the CDR3: TGTGCCAGCAGCCCGACGAGCGGGGGCCAAAACATTCAGTACTTC. It is translated as CASSPTSGGQNIQYF.

This clonotype has only a few counts. The V call is TRBV6-1, the J call TRBJ2-7; the D gene is possibly TRBD1 (6 bases). The CDR3 spans 14 residues. The V gene's germline CDR1 is MNHNS and CDR2 SASEGT. V was pared by 5 bases and J by 3 bases, with 14 bases between. CDR3 loop: CASSYSGTYYEQYF. The CDR3 DNA reads as TGTGCCAGCAGTTATTCCGGGACATACTACGAGCAGTACTTC.

The V call is TRBV5-5, the J call TRBJ2-3, with 9 bases fitting TRBD2. Germline-derived CDR1 and CDR2 are SGHKS and YYEKEE (reference sequence). V lost 2 bases to trimming and J lost 5 bases; unmatched junction nucleotides: 9. The CDR3 covers 16 residues. This chain's CDR3 is CASSFWRGGRGDTQYF. In nucleotides, the CDR3 is TGTGCCAGCAGCTTTTGGCGGGGGGGCCGAGGAGATACGCAGTATTTT. The full variable domain, with the rest looked up from reference TRBV5-5 and TRBJ2-3, is DAGVTQSPTHLIKTRGQQVTLRCSPISGHKSVSWYQQVLGQGPQFIFQYYEKEERGRGNFPDRFSARQFPNYSSELNVNALLLGDSALYLCASSFWRGGRGDTQYFGPGTRLTVL.

The chain combines TRBV20-1 with TRBJ1-3; D remains ambiguous. In germline, CDR1 is DFQATT, CDR2 SNEGSKA (reference sequence). The V gene lost 1 base and the J gene lost 0 bases, with 10 bases spanning the gap. This CDR3 region has 15 residues. The CDR3 DNA reads TGCAGTGCTAGAGTAGGCACCAGCTCTGGAAACACCATATATTTT. Protein: CSARVGTSSGNTIYF.

This clonotype appeared many times. V is TRBV2 and J is TRBJ1-1; D is undetermined. CDR3 length equals 12 residues. The V gene's germline CDR1 is SNHLY and CDR2 FYNNEI. V was trimmed by 2 bases and J by 1 base, leaving 2 bases between them. In DNA, the CDR3 is TGTGCCAGCAGTGAACCGAACACTGAAGCTTTCTTT. This codes for CASSEPNTEAFF.

This clonotype was counted ten times or more. CDR3 sequence (DNA): TGTGCCAGCAGTCGGACCGATGCGAATTCACCCCTCCACTTT. Residues: CASSRTDANSPLHF. This chain connects TRBV12-3 or TRBV12-4 to TRBJ1-6; D gene uncertain. This CDR3 spans 14 amino acids. Between the trimmed V and J ends, which lost 5 bases and 7 bases, there was a span of 12 bases.